This record covers a single T cell receptor (beta chain). This clonotype has ten or more counts. The specificity of this receptor is unknown. Per-base qualities were not stored, and no clone one base away is much larger. This sample was sequenced with an Illumina HiSeq 2500. Quantitative 5'-RACE with molecular barcodes was used to prepare TCR beta libraries. As for how the authors treated the data: To identify disease-linked TCR variants, a new computational method was used, one built on a probabilistic model of VDJ rearrangement. TCRdb cleaned the public reads at Q25 with fastp, built clones with MiXCR and kept in-frame beta chains. CDR3 protein sequences are deduplicated, and each keeps its most common genes and DNA. The V and J calls and clone size come from TCRdb's table, not from the authors' own analysis. Within this sample are almost 400,000 distinct CDR3 sequences, with 20% to 25% of them counted one time only. Approximately 16% of the sample rests with the top ten.

The sample belongs to a study of CD8 T cells in ankylosing spondylitis (dated by TCRdb to about 2017). For context, the study as a whole: The study profiled T cell receptor beta repertoires in healthy donors and ankylosing spondylitis patients to find disease-linked TCR variants. In total, the full study cohort was made up of 95 to 110 healthy donors and more than 20 ankylosing spondylitis patients. Samples of peripheral blood were taken, and for ankylosing spondylitis patients, synovial fluid was collected as well.

Broader findings and caveats from the paper: Blood from ankylosing spondylitis patients appeared to be characterized by a TCR beta motif made up of under ten highly homologous amino acid variants. Some of the motif variants had been reported before in the synovial fluid and blood of reactive arthritis patients, a finding that suggests common disease-initiation mechanisms. Significant enrichment of the disease-linked clones was reported in matched synovial fluid samples from ankylosing spondylitis patients. A CD8+ phenotype was shown by the disease-linked clones, which were found at relatively low frequencies in peripheral blood.

The junction shows trimming of 5 bases on V and 2 bases on J, plus 17 bases between the germline ends. The germline V gene provides CDR1 SGHVS and CDR2 FNYEAQ. The CDR3 holds 16 amino acids from the cysteine to the phenylalanine. Only the CDR3 DNA stays, 48 bases, in frame from base 1. The sequenced material came from blood, either unsorted or a sorted T cell fraction (not recorded which). The clonotype was recovered from a male donor with ankylosing spondylitis. Recombination joined TRBV7-6 with TRBJ2-3, with the D gene call left open. The CDR3 here reads CASSPEGRPFTDTQYF. The DNA is TGTGCCAGCAGCCCGGAAGGACGGCCCTTCACAGATACGCAGTATTTT. The full variable domain, with segments outside the CDR3 supplied by the reference TRBV7-6 and TRBJ2-3 proteins, appears as GAGVSQSPRYKVTKRGQDVALRCDPISGHVSLYWYRQALGQGPEFLTYFNYEAQQDKSGLPNDRFSAERPEGSISTLTIQRTEQRDSAMYRCASSPEGRPFTDTQYFGPGTRLTVL.